This record concerns one TCR beta chain sequence. As yet, its antigen is unknown. Being one base from a much bigger clone, this may be a read error. By 5'RACE with 10-nucleotide random UMIs, the cDNA was made. Each CDR3 protein is one row after TCRdb ran MiXCR on the 5' RACE reads. In the table there are about 80,000 distinct CDR3 sequences, 5.8% of which are singletons. Time point defined: longitudinal time-point 2. The sample originates from a study of neurological immune-mediated disorders. The CDR3 loop spans 14 amino acids. CDR1 is DFQATT, CDR2 SNEGSKA, per germline (reference sequence). With 6 bases clipped from V and 5 bases from J, the junction kept 9 bases outside the gene matches. Study-wide results and caveats: The greatest TCR clonal expansion appeared in HTLV-1-associated myelopathy and the smallest, falling below healthy controls, in multiple sclerosis.

This clonotype originated in a woman aged 55-69 years with multiple sclerosis. The specimen was PBMCs. The chain employs TRBV20-1 and TRBJ2-5, with 10 bases identical to TRBD2. CDR3 region: CSAPTPAGGETQYF. For the CDR3, the DNA is TGCAGTGCCCCGACACCAGCGGGGGGGGAGACCCAGTACTTC.